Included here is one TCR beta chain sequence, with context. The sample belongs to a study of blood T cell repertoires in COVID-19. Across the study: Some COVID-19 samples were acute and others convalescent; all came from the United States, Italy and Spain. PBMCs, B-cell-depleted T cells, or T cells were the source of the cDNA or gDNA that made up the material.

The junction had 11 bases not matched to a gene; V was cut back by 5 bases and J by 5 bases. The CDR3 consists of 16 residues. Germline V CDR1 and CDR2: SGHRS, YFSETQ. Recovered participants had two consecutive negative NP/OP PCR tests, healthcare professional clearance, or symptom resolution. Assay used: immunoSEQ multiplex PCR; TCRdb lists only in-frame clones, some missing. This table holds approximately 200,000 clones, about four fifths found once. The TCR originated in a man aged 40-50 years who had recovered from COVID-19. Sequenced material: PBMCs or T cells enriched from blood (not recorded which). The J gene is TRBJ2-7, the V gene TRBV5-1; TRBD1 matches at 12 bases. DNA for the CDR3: TGCGCCAGCAGTTCTACCCCCGGGACAGGGGGCCACGAGCAGTACTTC. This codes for CASSSTPGTGGHEQYF.